Below, one TCR beta chain is given with its context. These data are taken from a study of blood T cell repertoires in COVID-19. Original processing methods: Scientists estimated how many nucleated cells there were by amplifying reference gene primers. Profiling relied on immunoSEQ multiplex PCR, and the TCRdb table lists in-frame clones only, not all of them. The V and J calls and clone size come from that table; D and trimming were worked out from the DNA. The profile shows roughly 180,000 clones, roughly 82% of them singletons. The CDR3 has 17 residues. CDR1 is LGHDT, CDR2 YNNKEL, per germline (reference sequence). V lost 3 bases to trimming and J lost 0 bases, with 18 bases between them. Self-reported history from a screening survey and questionnaire set each donor's cohort.

This chain connects TRBV3-1 (or the pseudogene TRBV3-2) to TRBJ2-7; TRBD1 is a possible D gene (6 bases). This TCR came from a man aged 40-49 years who had recovered from COVID-19. Input material: PBMCs or T cells enriched from blood (not recorded which). CDR3 sequence reads: CASSHTPGTPSSYEQYF. In DNA form, the CDR3 reads TGTGCCAGCAGCCATACCCCCGGGACACCCTCCTCCTACGAGCAGTACTTC.